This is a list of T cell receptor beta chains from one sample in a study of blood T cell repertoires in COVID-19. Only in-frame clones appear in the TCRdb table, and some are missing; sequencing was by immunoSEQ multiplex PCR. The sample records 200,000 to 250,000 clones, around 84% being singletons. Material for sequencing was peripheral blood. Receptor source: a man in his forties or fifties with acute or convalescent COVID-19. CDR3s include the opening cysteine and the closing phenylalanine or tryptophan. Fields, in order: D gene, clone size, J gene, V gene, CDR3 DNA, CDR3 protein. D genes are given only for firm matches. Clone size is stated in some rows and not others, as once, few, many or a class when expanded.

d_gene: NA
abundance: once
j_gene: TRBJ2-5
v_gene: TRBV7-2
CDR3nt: TGTGCCAGCAGCAAACAGGGTCCAGAGACCCAGTACTTC
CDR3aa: CASSKQGPETQYF

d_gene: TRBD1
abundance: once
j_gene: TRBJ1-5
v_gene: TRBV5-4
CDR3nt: TGTGCCAGCAGCCGCAGCGGGGACAGGAATCAGCCCCAGCATTTT
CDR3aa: CASSRSGDRNQPQHF

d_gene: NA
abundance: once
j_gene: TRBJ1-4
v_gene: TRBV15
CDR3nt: TGTGCCACCAGCCTGGAGGCCGACGATGAAAAACTGTTTTTT
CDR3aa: CATSLEADDEKLFF

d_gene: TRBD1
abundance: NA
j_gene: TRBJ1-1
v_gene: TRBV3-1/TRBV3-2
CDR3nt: TGTGCCAGCAGCCAACCAGGGGGAGACACTGAAGCTTTCTTT
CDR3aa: CASSQPGGDTEAFF

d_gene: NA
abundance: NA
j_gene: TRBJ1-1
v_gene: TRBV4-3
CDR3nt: TGCGCCAGCAGCCAAGCGAGGGAGAAGGACACTGAAGCTTTCTTT
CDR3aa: CASSQAREKDTEAFF

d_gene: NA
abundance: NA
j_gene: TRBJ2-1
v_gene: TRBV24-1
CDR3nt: TGTGCCACCAGTGATTCCCCAAGAGGAAAAGGCTACAATGAGCAGTTCTTC
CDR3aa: CATSDSPRGKGYNEQFF

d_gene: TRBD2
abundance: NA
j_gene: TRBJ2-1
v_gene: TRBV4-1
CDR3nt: TGCGCCAGCAGCCAAGGGACTAGCGGTCACAAGAAATCCTACAATGAGCAGTTCTTC
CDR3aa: CASSQGTSGHKKSYNEQFF

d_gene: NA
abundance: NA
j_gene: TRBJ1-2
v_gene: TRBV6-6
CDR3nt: TGTGCCAGCAGTCCTGGGGGCAGGGAGGGAGCTAACTATGGCTACACCTTC
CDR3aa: CASSPGGREGANYGYTF

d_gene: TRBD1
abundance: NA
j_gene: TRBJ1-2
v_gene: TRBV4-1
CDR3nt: TGCGCCAGCAGCCAAGTGAGGGACAGGGCCTACTACACCTTC
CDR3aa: CASSQVRDRAYYTF

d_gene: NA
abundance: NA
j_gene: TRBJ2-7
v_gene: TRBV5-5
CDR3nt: TGTGCCAGCAGCTTCACGGGACAAGGTTTCTACGAGCAGTACTTC
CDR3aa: CASSFTGQGFYEQYF